The 29 T cell receptor beta chains listed next were all sequenced from one sample in a study of OX40 agonist ivuxolimab in advanced cancers. TCRdb keeps only in-frame clones here, not all; method: immunoSEQ multiplex PCR. The table has roughly 79,000 clones, about four fifths seen once; the top ten hold 0.45% to 0.6%. This specimen was CD4+ or CD8+ T cells sorted from blood, taken in a trial of the OX40 agonist ivuxolimab. These receptors came from an adult with an advanced solid tumor such as melanoma, head and neck, liver or kidney cancer.

The CDR3 region has the DNA TGTGCCAGCAGTGAATGGAAAGGGGCCAGCACAGATACGCAGTATTTT. This translates into CASSEWKGASTDTQYF. This chain connects TRBV2 to TRBJ2-3, with TRBD1 as a possible D gene (5 bases). There are 16 residues in the CDR3. Germline CDR1 SNHLY, CDR2 FYNNEI. Trimming shortened V by 2 bases and J by 0 bases, and 12 bases separated the two germline ends.

This clone was recorded once. CDR3 sequence: CASSNRGSYEQYF. CDR3 in DNA: TGTGCCAGCAGCAACCGGGGGTCCTACGAGCAGTACTTC. V is TRBV9 and J is TRBJ2-7; tentatively, D is TRBD2 (6 bases). The CDR3 spans 13 residues. V lost 4 bases to trimming and J lost 1 base, with 9 bases between them. Germline CDR1 and CDR2: SGDLS and YYNGEE.

The table lists this clone with a count of one. V gene TRBV6-1 combines with J gene TRBJ2-7; TRBD1 or TRBD2 may be the D gene (6 bases each). V was pared by 7 bases and J by 4 bases, with 17 bases between. CDR1 MNHNS and CDR2 SASEGT come from the germline V gene. The CDR3 consists of 14 residues. CDR3 in DNA: TGTGCCAGCACCCCGGGGGCCAAAGCTTACGAGCAGTACTTC. Its translation: CASTPGAKAYEQYF.

As for this clone: The identical CDR3 is also encoded by other nucleotide sequences in the sample. The genes are TRBV19 and TRBJ2-3, with D possibly being TRBD1 or TRBD2 (6 bases each). Deletions cut 3 bases from V and 3 bases from J, with 10 bases between. Germline V gene sequence: CDR1 LNHDA, CDR2 SQIVND (reference sequence). The CDR3 has 14 amino acids. The CDR3 region is CASSIQGGTDTQYF. Written as DNA, the CDR3 is TGTGCCAGTAGTATTCAAGGGGGGACAGATACGCAGTATTTT.

The chain has TRBV10-3 and TRBJ1-4, with 8 nucleotides matching TRBD1. The CDR3 sequence is 15 residues long. CDR1 and CDR2 from the germline V gene are ENHRY and SYGVKD. With V trimmed by 5 bases and J by 3 bases, 5 bases remained unmatched. CDR3 coding DNA: TGTGCCATCAGTCAGCAGGGGGCGGCTAATGAAAAACTGTTTTTT. As protein: CAISQQGAANEKLFF.

The chain is built from TRBV7-9 and TRBJ2-1, with 9 bases fitting TRBD2. There are 14 residues in the CDR3. Trimming cost V 3 bases and J 9 bases; bases outside gene matches: 6. Germline values: CDR1 SEHNR, CDR2 FQNEAQ (reference sequence). DNA for the CDR3: TGTGCCAGCAGCTTTCACGGGACTAGCATTGAGCAGTTCTTC. This encodes CASSFHGTSIEQFF.

V usage is TRBV9 and J usage is TRBJ2-7, with TRBD1 matching over 8 bases. This CDR3 region has 14 residues. Losses at the gene ends were 4 bases for V and 6 bases for J; bases not matched to a gene: 9. From germline, CDR1 is SGDLS and CDR2 YYNGEE. The CDR3 sequence: CASSSQGASGEQYF. CDR3 coding DNA: TGTGCCAGCAGCTCTCAGGGGGCATCTGGCGAGCAGTACTTC.

J is TRBJ2-1 and V is TRBV7-2; D perhaps matches TRBD1 (6 bases). Germline CDR1 reads SGHTA; CDR2 reads FQGNSA. Trimming left V 0 bases short and J 8 bases short, with 11 bases between. There are 14 residues in the CDR3. The DNA of the CDR3 is TGTGCCAGCAGCTTAGCGGGCAGGGGAGATGAGCAGTTCTTC. Amino acids: CASSLAGRGDEQFF.

The V call is TRBV2, the J call TRBJ2-3; D uncertain. The germline V gene has CDR1 SNHLY and CDR2 FYNNEI. CDR3 length equals 13 residues. The V end was cut by 5 bases, the J end by 2 bases, with 8 bases between. The DNA of the CDR3 is TGTGCCAGCAGTCCCAGACTCACAGATACGCAGTATTTT. It encodes CASSPRLTDTQYF. Together with reference TRBV2 and TRBJ2-3, the CDR3 gives the full variable domain: EPEVTQTPSHQVTQMGQEVILRCVPISNHLYFYWYRQILGQKVEFLVSFYNNEISEKSEIFDDQFSVERPDGSNFTLKIRSTKLEDSAMYFCASSPRLTDTQYFGPGTRLTVL.

The rearrangement links TRBV5-1 to TRBJ1-2; TRBD1 is a possible D gene (5 bases). Per the germline V gene, CDR1 is SGHRS and CDR2 is YFSETQ. This CDR3 is built from 18 residues. Trimming took 0 bases from V and 4 from J, leaving 22 bases between them. CDR3 in DNA: TGCGCCAGCAGCTTGGATAGCGGAGGGTACGGGGCACCCTATGGCTACACCTTC. Translating gives CASSLDSGGYGAPYGYTF.

This chain joins TRBV4-2 and TRBJ1-2; 7 bases are a match to TRBD1. V lost 2 bases to trimming and J lost 0 bases; unmatched junction nucleotides: 6. CDR3 length: 16 residues. CDR1 is LGHNA and CDR2 is YNFKEQ in the germline V gene. The CDR3, as DNA: TGTGCCAGCAGCCAACTGGGGGACAGAGCTAACTATGGCTACACCTTC. Translation gives CASSQLGDRANYGYTF.

The chain couples TRBV2 to TRBJ2-5; tentatively, D is TRBD1 (5 bases). This CDR3 is 13 amino acids long. Trimming pared 6 bases from V and 1 base from J, leaving 9 bases between. The V gene's germline CDR1 is SNHLY and CDR2 FYNNEI. In DNA, the CDR3 is TGTGCCAGCAGGCGACAGATCCAAGAGACCCAGTACTTC. Translated, it gives CASRRQIQETQYF.

The V and J genes are TRBV18 and TRBJ1-5; 7 positions agree with TRBD1. The CDR3 consists of 14 residues. Germline assignment: CDR1 KGHSH and CDR2 LQKENI. V was clipped by 5 bases and J by 6 bases; unmatched bases: 7. CDR3: CASSEGATGQPQHF. The CDR3 coding sequence is TGTGCCAGCTCAGAGGGGGCGACGGGTCAGCCCCAGCATTTT.

The rearrangement links TRBV6-5 to TRBJ1-2; TRBD1 matches at 7 bases. The trim removed 6 bases at V and 3 bases at J, leaving 10 bases unmatched. The CDR3 loop spans 15 amino acids. Germline CDR1 MNHEY, CDR2 SVGAGI. As DNA, the CDR3 is TGTGCCAGCAGAAAAACAGGGGTTCGCGACTATGGCTACACCTTC. Translating gives CASRKTGVRDYGYTF.

The gene calls are TRBV28 and TRBJ2-5; 9 bases align to TRBD2. The CDR3 sequence is 13 residues long. V shed 8 bases, J shed 5 bases, and the junction held 6 bases outside the gene matches. Germline values: CDR1 MDHEN, CDR2 SYDVKM. The CDR3 DNA reads as TGTGCCAGCGTTAGCGGGAGATGGGAGACCCAGTACTTC. Encoded protein: CASVSGRWETQYF. Full variable domain (rest looked up from reference TRBV28 and TRBJ2-5): DVKVTQSSRYLVKRTGEKVFLECVQDMDHENMFWYRQDPGLGLRLIYFSYDVKMKEKGDIPEGYSVSREKKERFSLILESASTNQTSMYLCASVSGRWETQYFGPGTRLLVL.

V and J are TRBV7-3 and TRBJ2-6, with D uncertain. Germline V gives CDR1 SGHTA, CDR2 FQGTGA. V was pared by 5 bases and J by 1 base, with 9 bases between. The CDR3 totals 15 residues. This CDR3 is CASSPLGSGANVLTF. DNA for the CDR3: TGTGCCAGCAGCCCCCTGGGGTCTGGGGCCAACGTCCTGACTTTC. Full variable domain (remainder filled in from reference TRBV7-3 and TRBJ2-6): GAGVSQTPSNKVTEKGKYVELRCDPISGHTALYWYRQSLGQGPEFLIYFQGTGAADDSGLPNDRFFAVRPEGSVSTLKIQRTERGDSAVYLCASSPLGSGANVLTFGAGSRLTVL.

The chain joins TRBV30 to TRBJ1-2; 7 nucleotides align to TRBD1. The V and J ends lost 0 bases and 4 bases, in that order; junction bases with no gene match: 5. CDR3 length: 14 residues. The V gene's germline CDR1 is GTSNPN and CDR2 SVGIG (reference sequence). CDR3 in amino acids: CAWSVPGGIYGYTF. Here the CDR3 DNA reads TGTGCCTGGAGTGTACCAGGGGGGATCTATGGCTACACCTTC.

V gene TRBV29-1 combines with J gene TRBJ2-3; D is perhaps TRBD1 (6 bases). Germline V gives CDR1 SQVTM, CDR2 ANQGSEA. The CDR3 is 15 residues long. The V and J ends lost 5 bases and 3 bases respectively, with 18 bases between them. The CDR3 region is CSVPMGRGSTDTQYF. The CDR3 coding sequence is TGCAGCGTTCCTATGGGCAGGGGTTCGACAGATACGCAGTATTTT.

The rearrangement links TRBV18 to TRBJ2-3, with 7 bases lining up with TRBD2. Germline CDR1 and CDR2: KGHSH and LQKENI. V lost 3 bases, J lost 1 base, and 1 base stayed unmatched. The CDR3 is 14 amino acids. CDR3 sequence reads: CASSPTSGTDTQYF. CDR3 nucleotide sequence: TGTGCCAGCTCACCCACTAGCGGCACAGATACGCAGTATTTT.

J is TRBJ2-7 and V is TRBV5-4; no reliable D call. Germline-derived CDR1 and CDR2 are SGHNT and YYREEE (reference sequence). CDR3 length equals 13 residues. With 2 bases removed from V and 3 bases from J, the gap between germline ends came to 9 bases. The CDR3 sequence: CASSFQESYEQYF. The CDR3 bases are TGTGCCAGCAGCTTCCAGGAAAGCTACGAGCAGTACTTC.

The chain has TRBV19 and TRBJ1-4, with TRBD1 as a possible D gene (5 bases). Germline V gene data show CDR1 as LNHDA and CDR2 as SQIVND (reference sequence). Trimming left V 3 bases short and J 0 bases short, with 17 bases between. The CDR3 length is 18 residues. The CDR3 coding sequence is TGTGCCAGTAGTATCCCCGCGGGTGGGGCTGCAACTAATGAAAAACTGTTTTTT. Its protein is CASSIPAGGAATNEKLFF.

For the CDR3, the DNA is TGTGCCAGCAGCGTAGCTGCCAGCGGGGGAACAGATACGCAGTATTTT. It translates to CASSVAASGGTDTQYF. The genes are TRBV9 and TRBJ2-3; 8 nucleotides match TRBD2. Germline CDR1 and CDR2: SGDLS and YYNGEE. V was pared by 0 bases and J by 3 bases, with 6 bases of the junction left unmatched. There are 16 residues in the CDR3.

The genes are TRBV4-2 and TRBJ2-1; 9 bases map to TRBD2. The CDR3 consists of 13 residues. Germline CDR1 LGHNA, CDR2 YNFKEQ. V shed 4 bases, J shed 14 bases, and the junction held 9 bases outside the gene matches. CDR3 loop: CASSLNPAGGEFF. CDR3 nucleotides: TGTGCCAGCAGCCTAAATCCAGCGGGGGGAGAGTTCTTC.

The V gene is TRBV11-2, the J gene TRBJ2-6; perhaps TRBD1 as D (6 bases). V was shortened by 1 base and J by 2 bases, with 15 bases between the two germline ends. This CDR3 spans 18 amino acids. Germline CDR1 SGHAT, CDR2 FQNNGV. The CDR3 spells CASSLVVRGNTGANVLTF. The CDR3, as DNA: TGTGCCAGCAGCTTAGTTGTCAGGGGAAATACTGGGGCCAACGTCCTGACTTTC.

V gene TRBV27 combines with J gene TRBJ2-1; TRBD2 matches 13 bases. CDR3 length equals 16 residues. The germline V gene has CDR1 MNHEY and CDR2 SMNVEV (reference sequence). The V segment lost 5 bases and the J segment 8 bases; nucleotides outside the gene matches: 9. As DNA, the CDR3 is TGTGCCAGCAGTCCCCTCGGGACTAGCGGGGTGGATGAGCAGTTCTTC. This encodes CASSPLGTSGVDEQFF.

This chain uses TRBV13 with TRBJ2-3; D assignment may be TRBD1 or TRBD2 (6 bases each). The V end lost 4 bases, the J end lost 2 bases, and 16 bases lay between the germline ends. Per the germline V gene, CDR1 is PRHDT and CDR2 is FYEKMQ (reference sequence). This CDR3 region has 16 residues. The CDR3 sequence: CASSSRGLSPTDTQYF. CDR3 in DNA: TGTGCCAGCAGCTCCAGGGGACTTTCCCCCACAGATACGCAGTATTTT.

J is TRBJ1-4 and V is TRBV2; no clear D. Trimming shortened V by 7 bases and J by 8 bases, and 14 bases separated the two germline ends. CDR1 is SNHLY and CDR2 is FYNNEI in the germline V gene. The CDR3 totals 13 residues. The CDR3 protein is CASKRESGEKLFF. CDR3 bases: TGTGCCAGCAAAAGGGAGAGTGGGGAAAAACTGTTTTTT.

The genes are TRBV7-2 and TRBJ2-7; the D gene is possibly TRBD1 (7 bases). Germline CDR1 SGHTA, CDR2 FQGNSA. The CDR3 sequence is 15 residues long. V shed 0 bases and J shed 4 bases, with 13 bases lying between them. DNA of the CDR3: TGTGCCAGCAGCTTAGCCTTCGGGGGACAGTACGAGCAGTACTTC. The encoded protein is CASSLAFGGQYEQYF.

The V gene is TRBV30, the J gene TRBJ1-2; 11 bases are shared with TRBD1. Germline CDR1 GTSNPN, CDR2 SVGIG (reference sequence). Trimming removed 4 bases from V and 5 bases from J; junction bases left unmatched: 3. There are 13 residues in the CDR3. The CDR3 protein is CAWNRDRGYGYTF. In DNA, the CDR3 is TGTGCCTGGAACCGGGACAGGGGGTATGGCTACACCTTC.